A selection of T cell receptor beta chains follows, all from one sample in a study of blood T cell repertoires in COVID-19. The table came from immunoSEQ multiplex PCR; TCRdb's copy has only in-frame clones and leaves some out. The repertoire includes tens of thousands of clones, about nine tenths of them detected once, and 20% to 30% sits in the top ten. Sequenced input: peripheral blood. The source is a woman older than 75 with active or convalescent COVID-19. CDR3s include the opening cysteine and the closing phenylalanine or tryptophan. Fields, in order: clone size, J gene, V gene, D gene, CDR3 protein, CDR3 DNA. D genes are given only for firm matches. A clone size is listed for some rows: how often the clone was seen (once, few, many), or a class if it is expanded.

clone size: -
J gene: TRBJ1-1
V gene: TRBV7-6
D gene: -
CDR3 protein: CASSLNSPIMNTEAFF
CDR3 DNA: TGTGCCAGCAGCTTAAACTCCCCTATAATGAACACTGAAGCTTTCTTT

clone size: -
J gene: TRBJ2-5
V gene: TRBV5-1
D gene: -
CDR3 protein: CASSIQGRAETQYF
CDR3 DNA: TGCGCCAGCAGCATCCAAGGGAGAGCAGAGACCCAGTACTTC

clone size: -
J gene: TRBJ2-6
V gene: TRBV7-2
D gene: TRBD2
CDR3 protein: CASSLRGGRTGANVLTF
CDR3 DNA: TGTGCCAGCAGCTTACGCGGGGGGAGGACTGGGGCCAACGTCCTGACTTTC

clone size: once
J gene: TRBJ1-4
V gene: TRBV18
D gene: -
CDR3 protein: CASSRATNEKLFF
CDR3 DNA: TGTGCCAGCTCACGCGCAACTAATGAAAAACTGTTTTTT

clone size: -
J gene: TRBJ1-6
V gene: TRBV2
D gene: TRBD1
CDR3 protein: CASRGQGAYNSPLHF
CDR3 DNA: TGTGCCAGCAGAGGACAGGGAGCCTATAATTCACCCCTCCACTTT

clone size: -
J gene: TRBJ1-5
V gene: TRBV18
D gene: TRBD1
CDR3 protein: CASSPDRGQFQPQHF
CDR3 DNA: TGTGCCAGCTCACCGGACAGGGGGCAGTTTCAGCCCCAGCATTTT

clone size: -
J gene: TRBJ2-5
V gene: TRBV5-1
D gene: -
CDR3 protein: CASSLQGSFQETQYF
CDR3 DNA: TGCGCCAGCAGCTTGCAGGGGTCCTTCCAAGAGACCCAGTACTTC

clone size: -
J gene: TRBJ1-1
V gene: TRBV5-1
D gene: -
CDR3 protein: CASSLDDLNTEAFF
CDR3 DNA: TGCGCCAGCAGCTTGGACGACTTGAACACTGAAGCTTTCTTT

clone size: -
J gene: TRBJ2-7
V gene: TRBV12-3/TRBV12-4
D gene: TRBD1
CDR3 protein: CASRSGTEYEQYF
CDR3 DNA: TGTGCCAGCAGGTCCGGGACAGAATACGAGCAGTACTTC

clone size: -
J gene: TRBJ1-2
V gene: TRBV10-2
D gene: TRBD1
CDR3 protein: CASSEPGVGQGDGYTF
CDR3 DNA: TGCGCCAGCAGTGAGCCTGGGGTCGGACAGGGGGATGGCTACACCTTC

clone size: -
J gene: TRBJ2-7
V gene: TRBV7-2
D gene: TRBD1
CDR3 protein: CASSRDRTSYEQYF
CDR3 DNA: TGTGCCAGCAGCCGGGACAGGACTTCCTACGAGCAGTACTTC

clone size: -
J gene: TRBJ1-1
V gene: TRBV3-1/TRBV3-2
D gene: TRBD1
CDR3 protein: CASSPRGGRTEAFF
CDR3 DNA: TGTGCCAGCAGCCCCCGAGGGGGCCGGACTGAAGCTTTCTTT

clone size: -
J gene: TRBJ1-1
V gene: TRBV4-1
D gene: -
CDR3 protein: CASSQGSRGTEAFF
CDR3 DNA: TGCGCCAGCAGCCAAGGTAGCCGGGGCACTGAAGCTTTCTTT

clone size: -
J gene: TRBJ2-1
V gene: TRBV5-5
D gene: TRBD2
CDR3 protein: CASSRTSGGADEQFF
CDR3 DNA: TGTGCCAGCAGCAGGACTAGCGGGGGGGCCGATGAGCAGTTCTTC

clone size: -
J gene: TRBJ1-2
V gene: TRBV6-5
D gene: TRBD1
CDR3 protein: CASSRDRAIGYTF
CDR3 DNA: TGTGCCAGCAGTCGGGACAGGGCTATCGGCTACACCTTC

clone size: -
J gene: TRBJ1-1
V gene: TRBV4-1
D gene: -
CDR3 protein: CASSQVPTMDSNPGAFF
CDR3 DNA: TGCGCCAGCAGCCAAGTTCCTACCATGGACTCAAACCCTGGAGCTTTCTTT

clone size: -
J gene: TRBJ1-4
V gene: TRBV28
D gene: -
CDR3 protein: CASSRTGGSNEKLFF
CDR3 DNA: TGTGCCAGCAGTCGGACGGGGGGGTCTAATGAAAAACTGTTTTTT

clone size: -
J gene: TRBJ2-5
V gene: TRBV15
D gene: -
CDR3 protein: CATSRLRRAGETQYF
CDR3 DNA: TGTGCCACCAGCAGACTTCGCAGGGCTGGAGAGACCCAGTACTTC

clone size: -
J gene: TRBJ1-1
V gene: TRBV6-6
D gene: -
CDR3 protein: CASSYRGGRNTEAFF
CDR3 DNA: TGTGCCAGCAGTTACCGCGGGGGACGGAACACTGAAGCTTTCTTT

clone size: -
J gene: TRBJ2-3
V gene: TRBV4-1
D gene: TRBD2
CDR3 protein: CASSQEAGAGSTDTQYF
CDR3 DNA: TGCGCCAGCAGCCAAGAGGCCGGAGCGGGGAGCACAGATACGCAGTATTTT

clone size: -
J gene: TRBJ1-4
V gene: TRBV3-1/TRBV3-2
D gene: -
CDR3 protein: CASSQTTRGLEKLFF
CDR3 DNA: TGTGCCAGCAGCCAAACCACACGGGGACTTGAAAAACTGTTTTTT

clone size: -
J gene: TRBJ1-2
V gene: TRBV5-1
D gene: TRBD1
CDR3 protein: CASSPQSSGGILYGYTF
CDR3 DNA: TGCGCCAGCAGCCCCCAATCCTCAGGGGGCATCCTCTATGGCTACACCTTC

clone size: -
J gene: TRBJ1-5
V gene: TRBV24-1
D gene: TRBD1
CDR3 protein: CATSDSDRADQPQHF
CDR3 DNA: TGTGCCACCAGTGATTCAGACAGGGCAGATCAGCCCCAGCATTTT

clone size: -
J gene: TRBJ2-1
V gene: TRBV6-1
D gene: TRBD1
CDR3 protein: CASSEAPDRVGGNEQFF
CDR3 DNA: TGTGCCAGCAGTGAAGCGCCCGACAGGGTCGGTGGGAATGAGCAGTTCTTC

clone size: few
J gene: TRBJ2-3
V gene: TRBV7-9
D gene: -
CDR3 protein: CASTPSWGDTDTQYF
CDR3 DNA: TGTGCCAGCACCCCATCGTGGGGGGACACAGATACGCAGTATTTT

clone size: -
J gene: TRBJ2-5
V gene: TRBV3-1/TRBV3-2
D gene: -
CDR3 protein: CASSLGTQETQYF
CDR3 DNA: TGTGCCAGCAGCCTGGGGACACAAGAGACCCAGTACTTC

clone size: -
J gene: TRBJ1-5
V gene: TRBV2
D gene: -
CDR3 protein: CASSVGRDRQPQHF
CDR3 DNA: TGTGCCAGCAGTGTGGGCAGGGATCGTCAGCCCCAGCATTTT

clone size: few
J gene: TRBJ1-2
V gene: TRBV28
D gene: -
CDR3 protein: CASSPYIQNYGYTF
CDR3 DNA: TGTGCCAGCAGTCCCTATATCCAAAACTATGGCTACACCTTC

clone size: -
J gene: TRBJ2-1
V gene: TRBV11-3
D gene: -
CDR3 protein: CASSLGGAQYEQFF
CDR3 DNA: TGTGCCAGCAGCCTTGGCGGCGCCCAATATGAGCAGTTCTTC

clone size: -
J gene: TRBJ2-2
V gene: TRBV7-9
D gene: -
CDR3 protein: CASTYPGTGELFF
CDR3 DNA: TGTGCCAGCACCTACCCAGGCACCGGGGAGCTGTTTTTT

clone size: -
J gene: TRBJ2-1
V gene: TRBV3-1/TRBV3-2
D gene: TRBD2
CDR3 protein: CASSSRTSGASDEQFF
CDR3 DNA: TGTGCCAGCAGCTCACGGACTAGCGGGGCCTCTGATGAGCAGTTCTTC

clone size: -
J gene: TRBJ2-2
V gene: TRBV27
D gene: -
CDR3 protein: CASSSSWDLPGELFF
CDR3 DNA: TGTGCCAGCAGTTCCAGCTGGGACTTACCCGGGGAGCTGTTTTTT

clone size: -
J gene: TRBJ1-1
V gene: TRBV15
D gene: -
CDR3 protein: CATSRESTEAFF
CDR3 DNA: TGTGCCACCAGCAGAGAGAGCACTGAAGCTTTCTTT

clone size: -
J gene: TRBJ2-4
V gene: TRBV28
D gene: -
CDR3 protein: CASGDLAKNIQYF
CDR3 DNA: TGTGCCAGCGGAGATTTAGCCAAAAACATTCAGTACTTC

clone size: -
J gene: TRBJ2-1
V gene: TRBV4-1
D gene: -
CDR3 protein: CASSQDSDEQFF
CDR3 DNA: TGCGCCAGCAGCCAAGATTCAGATGAGCAGTTCTTC

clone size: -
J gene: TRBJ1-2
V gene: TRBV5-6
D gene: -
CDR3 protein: CASSLRSRVFYGYTF
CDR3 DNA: TGTGCCAGCAGCTTGCGGTCCAGGGTTTTCTATGGCTACACCTTC